Sequencing of this TCR beta chain was carried out in a study of T cells in Graves' hyperthyroidism and ophthalmopathy. In the study overall: The initial diagnosis was the point when peripheral blood was collected, ahead of any treatment.

The study's findings and limits: Stable hyperthyroidism was told apart from ophthalmopathy by a model built on 13 V-J features. Ophthalmopathy was model-predicted a median about 6.7 months pre-onset. Appearing also in blood were most of the thyroid clonotypes expanded above 0.001.

This CDR3 is built from 13 residues. The V segment lost 3 bases and the J segment 10 bases; nucleotides outside the gene matches: 7. Germline lookup yields CDR1 SGHRS and CDR2 YFSETQ. Amplification yielded TCR beta CDR3 regions, with RNA transcripts as the source. The study used the HTBI primer set for a first-round RT-PCR of the TCR CDR3. TCRdb re-derived calls from the multiplex PCR reads in MiXCR, one entry per CDR3 protein. In the table there are 500,000 to 550,000 distinct CDR3 sequences, less than 25% of which are singletons. In this sample, this clonotype turned up many times. The antigen is not known.

Sequenced sample: blood. This receptor was identified in a man between 18 and 35 years old with Graves' hyperthyroidism. The chain recombines TRBV5-1 with TRBJ2-7; the match to TRBD1 covers 10 bases. The CDR3 loop reads CASSYGTGEGQYF. In DNA form, the CDR3 reads TGCGCCAGCAGCTATGGGACAGGGGAGGGTCAGTACTTC.